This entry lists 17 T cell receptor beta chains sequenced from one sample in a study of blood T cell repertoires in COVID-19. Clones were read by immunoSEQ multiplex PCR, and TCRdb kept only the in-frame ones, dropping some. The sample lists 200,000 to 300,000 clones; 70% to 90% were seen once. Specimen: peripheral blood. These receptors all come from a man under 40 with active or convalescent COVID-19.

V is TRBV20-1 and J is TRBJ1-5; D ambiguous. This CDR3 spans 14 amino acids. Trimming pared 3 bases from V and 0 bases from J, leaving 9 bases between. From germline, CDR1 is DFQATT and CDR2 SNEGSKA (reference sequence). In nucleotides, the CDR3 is TGCAGTGCTAGTGAGCAGGTTAGCAATCAGCCCCAGCATTTT. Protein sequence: CSASEQVSNQPQHF.

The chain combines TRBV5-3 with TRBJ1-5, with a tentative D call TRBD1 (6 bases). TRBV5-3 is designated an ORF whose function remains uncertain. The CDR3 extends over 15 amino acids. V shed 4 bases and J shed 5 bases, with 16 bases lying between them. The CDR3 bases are TGTGCCAGAAGCGATCGCGGACAGACCCATCAGCCCCAGCATTTT. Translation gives CARSDRGQTHQPQHF.

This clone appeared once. CDR3 loop: CASSPPRGLTDTQYF. The DNA of the CDR3 is TGTGCCAGCTCACCGCCAAGGGGGCTGACAGATACGCAGTATTTT. V usage is TRBV18 and J usage is TRBJ2-3; 7 bases match TRBD1. Trimming took 3 bases from V and 3 from J; bases not matched to a gene: 6. CDR1 and CDR2 from the germline V gene are KGHSH and LQKENI. The CDR3 spans 15 residues.

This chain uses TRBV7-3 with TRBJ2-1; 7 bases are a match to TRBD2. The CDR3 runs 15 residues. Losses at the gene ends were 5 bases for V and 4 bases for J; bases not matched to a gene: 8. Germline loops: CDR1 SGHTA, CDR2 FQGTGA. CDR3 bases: TGTGCCAGCAGCCGAAGTGGCGGGGGATACAATGAGCAGTTCTTC. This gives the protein CASSRSGGGYNEQFF.

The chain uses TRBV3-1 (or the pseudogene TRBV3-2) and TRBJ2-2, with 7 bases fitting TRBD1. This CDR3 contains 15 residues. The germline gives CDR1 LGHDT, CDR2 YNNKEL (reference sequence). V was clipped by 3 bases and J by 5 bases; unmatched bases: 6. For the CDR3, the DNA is TGTGCCAGCAGCCATGTCAGGGGGTTGACCGGGGAGCTGTTTTTT. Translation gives CASSHVRGLTGELFF.

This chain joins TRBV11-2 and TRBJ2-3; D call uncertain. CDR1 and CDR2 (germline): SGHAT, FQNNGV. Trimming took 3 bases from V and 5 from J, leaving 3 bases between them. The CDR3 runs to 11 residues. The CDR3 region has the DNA TGTGCCAGCAGCTTTATAGATACGCAGTATTTT. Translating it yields CASSFIDTQYF.

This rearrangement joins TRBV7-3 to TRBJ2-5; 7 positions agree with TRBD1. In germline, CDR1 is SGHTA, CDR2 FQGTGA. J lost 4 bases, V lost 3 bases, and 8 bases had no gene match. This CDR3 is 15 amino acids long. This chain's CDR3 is CASSLGQPGVETQYF. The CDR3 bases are TGTGCCAGCAGCTTGGGACAGCCGGGTGTAGAGACCCAGTACTTC. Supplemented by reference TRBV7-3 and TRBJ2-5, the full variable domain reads GAGVSQTPSNKVTEKGKYVELRCDPISGHTALYWYRQSLGQGPEFLIYFQGTGAADDSGLPNDRFFAVRPEGSVSTLKIQRTERGDSAVYLCASSLGQPGVETQYFGPGTRLLVL.

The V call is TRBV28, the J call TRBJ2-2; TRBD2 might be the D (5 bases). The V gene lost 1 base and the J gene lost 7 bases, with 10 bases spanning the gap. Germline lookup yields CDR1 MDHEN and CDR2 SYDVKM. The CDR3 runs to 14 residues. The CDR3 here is CASSLYAAGGELFF. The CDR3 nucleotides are TGTGCCAGCAGTTTATACGCCGCGGGCGGGGAGCTGTTTTTT.

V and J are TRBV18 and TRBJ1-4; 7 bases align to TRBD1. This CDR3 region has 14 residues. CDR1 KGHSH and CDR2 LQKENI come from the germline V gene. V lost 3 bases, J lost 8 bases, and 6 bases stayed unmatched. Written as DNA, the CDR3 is TGTGCCAGCTCACCCCAGGGGGTTCGAGAAAAACTGTTTTTT. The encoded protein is CASSPQGVREKLFF.

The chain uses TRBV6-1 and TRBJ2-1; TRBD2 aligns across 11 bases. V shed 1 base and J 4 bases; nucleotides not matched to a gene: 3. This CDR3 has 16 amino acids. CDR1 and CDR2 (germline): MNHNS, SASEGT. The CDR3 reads CASSEDPSGGYNEQFF. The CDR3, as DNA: TGTGCCAGCAGTGAAGATCCTAGCGGGGGGTACAATGAGCAGTTCTTC.

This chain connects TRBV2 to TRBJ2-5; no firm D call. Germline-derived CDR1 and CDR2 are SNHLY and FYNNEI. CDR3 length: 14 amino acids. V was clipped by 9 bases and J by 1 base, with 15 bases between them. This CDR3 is CASGSSRGQETQYF. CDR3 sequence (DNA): TGTGCCAGTGGTTCGTCACGCGGCCAAGAGACCCAGTACTTC.

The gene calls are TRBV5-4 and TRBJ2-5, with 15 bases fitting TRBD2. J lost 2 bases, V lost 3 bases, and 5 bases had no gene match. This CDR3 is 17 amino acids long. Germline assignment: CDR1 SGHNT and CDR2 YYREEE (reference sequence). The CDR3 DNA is TGTGCCAGCAGCTCCCCGGGACTAGCGGGGGGACAAGAGACCCAGTACTTC. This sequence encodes CASSSPGLAGGQETQYF.

The CDR3, as DNA: TGTGCCAGCACCGGGGACTACGACTACGAGCAGTACTTC. Protein product: CASTGDYDYEQYF. The chain recombines TRBV6-5 with TRBJ2-7; 7 bases are a match to TRBD2. The CDR3 length is 13 residues. The V segment lost 7 bases and the J segment 3 bases; nucleotides outside the gene matches: 6. Germline loops: CDR1 MNHEY, CDR2 SVGAGI.

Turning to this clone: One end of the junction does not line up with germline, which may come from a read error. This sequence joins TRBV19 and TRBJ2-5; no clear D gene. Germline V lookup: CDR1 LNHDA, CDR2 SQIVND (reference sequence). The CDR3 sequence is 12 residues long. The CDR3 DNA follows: TGTGCCAGTAGTACGAAACGAGAGGCCCAGTACTTC. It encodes CASSTKREAQYF.

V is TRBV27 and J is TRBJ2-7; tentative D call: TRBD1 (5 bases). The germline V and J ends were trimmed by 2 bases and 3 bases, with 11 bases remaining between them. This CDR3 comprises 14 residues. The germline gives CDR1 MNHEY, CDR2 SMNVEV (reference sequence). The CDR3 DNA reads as TGTGCCAGCAGTTTAGCAGGGAAGCTCTACGAGCAGTACTTC. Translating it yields CASSLAGKLYEQYF.

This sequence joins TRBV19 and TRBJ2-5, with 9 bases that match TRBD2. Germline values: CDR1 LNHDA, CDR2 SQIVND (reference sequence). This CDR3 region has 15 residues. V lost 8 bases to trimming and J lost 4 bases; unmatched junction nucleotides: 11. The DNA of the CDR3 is TGTGCCAGTTCCAGGTCTAGCGGGGTCGGAGAGACCCAGTACTTC. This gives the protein CASSRSSGVGETQYF. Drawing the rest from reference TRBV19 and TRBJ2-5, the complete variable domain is DGGITQSPKYLFRKEGQNVTLSCEQNLNHDAMYWYRQDPGQGLRLIYYSQIVNDFQKGDIAEGYSVSREKKESFPLTVTSAQKNPTAFYLCASSRSSGVGETQYFGPGTRLLVL.

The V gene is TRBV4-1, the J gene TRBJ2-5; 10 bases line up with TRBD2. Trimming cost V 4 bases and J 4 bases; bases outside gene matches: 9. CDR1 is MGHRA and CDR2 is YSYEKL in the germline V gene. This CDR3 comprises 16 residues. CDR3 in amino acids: CASSRGTSASGETQYF. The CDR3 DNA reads TGCGCCAGCAGCCGAGGGACTAGCGCCTCGGGAGAGACCCAGTACTTC.